Here is one T cell receptor beta chain with its context. These data originate in a study of shared clonotypes between healthy human individuals. V lost 2 bases and J lost 0, with 11 bases in between. The CDR3 contains 17 residues. CDR1 and CDR2 from the germline V gene are MNHNS and SASEGT. Clones were read by immunoSEQ multiplex PCR, and TCRdb kept only the in-frame ones, dropping some. The sample shows millions of clones, around 94% of them seen only once. Sequencing used naive CD4+ T cells sorted from blood. The subset denotes: CD45RA+ positively selected. This clonotype originated in a man aged 18-30 years in good health. The genes are TRBV6-1 and TRBJ1-6; D gene unclear. The CDR3 coding sequence is TGTGCCAGCAGTGAACAGGCAGAGAGCTCCTATAATTCACCCCTCCACTTT. It is translated as CASSEQAESSYNSPLHF.